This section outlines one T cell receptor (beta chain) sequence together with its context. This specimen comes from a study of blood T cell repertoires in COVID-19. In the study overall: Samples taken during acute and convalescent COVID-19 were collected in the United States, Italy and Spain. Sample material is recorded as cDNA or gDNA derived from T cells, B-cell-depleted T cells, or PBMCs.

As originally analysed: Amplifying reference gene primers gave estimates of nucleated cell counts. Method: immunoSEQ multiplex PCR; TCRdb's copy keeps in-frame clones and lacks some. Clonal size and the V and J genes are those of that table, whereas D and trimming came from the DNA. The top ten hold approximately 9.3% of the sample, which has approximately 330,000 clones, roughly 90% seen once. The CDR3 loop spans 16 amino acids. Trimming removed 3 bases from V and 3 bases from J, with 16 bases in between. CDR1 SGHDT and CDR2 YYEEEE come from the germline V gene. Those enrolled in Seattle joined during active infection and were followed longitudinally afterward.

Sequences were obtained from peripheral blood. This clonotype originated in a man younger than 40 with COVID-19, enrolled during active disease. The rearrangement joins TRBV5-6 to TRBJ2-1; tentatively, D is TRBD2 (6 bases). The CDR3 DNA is TGTGCCAGCAGCTCCCGGGGGTTGATAGGCTACAATGAGCAGTTCTTC. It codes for CASSSRGLIGYNEQFF.